These 18 T cell receptor beta chains came from one sample sequenced in a study of blood T cells in healthy people across ages. A J-beta primer mix and a sample-barcoded 5' primer were used in a second PCR of about 7 to 12 cycles. TCRdb fed the 5' RACE reads into MiXCR, producing one record per CDR3 protein. The sample lists 600,000 or so distinct CDR3 sequences, roughly 30% seen once, with around 14% in the top ten. The specimen sequenced was blood. The receptors here all came from a woman older than 75 in good health.

This clonotype showed up many times. This chain links TRBV20-1 with TRBJ2-5; 7 positions match TRBD2. Germline lookup yields CDR1 DFQATT and CDR2 SNEGSKA (reference sequence). The CDR3 is 18 amino acids. V lost 0 bases to trimming and J lost 6 bases; unmatched junction nucleotides: 19. The CDR3 sequence is CSARDHQPGTNLRKTQYF. The CDR3 region has the DNA TGCAGTGCTAGAGATCATCAGCCCGGGACTAACTTACGGAAGACCCAGTACTTC.

This clonotype was observed a few times. J is TRBJ1-1 and V is TRBV9; TRBD1 matches 8 bases. In germline, CDR1 is SGDLS, CDR2 YYNGEE. The CDR3 length is 13 residues. The V and J ends lost 1 base and 7 bases, in that order; junction bases with no gene match: 3. Written as DNA, the CDR3 is TGTGCCAGCAGCGTACAGGGGGCTGGTGAAGCTTTCTTT. Protein sequence: CASSVQGAGEAFF.

This clonotype has a count of ten or more. The chain recombines TRBV18 with TRBJ2-1; perhaps TRBD1 as D (5 bases). This CDR3 is 11 amino acids long. V shed 2 bases and J shed 9 bases, with 5 bases lying between them. Germline V CDR1 and CDR2: KGHSH, LQKENI. Here the CDR3 DNA reads TGTGCCAGCTCACCAGGGGCTGAGCAGTTCTTC. It codes for CASSPGAEQFF.

This clonotype turned up a few times. This sequence may be a read error, since a much larger clone differs from it by one base. The CDR3 is CASSEFGRGNEQYF. The CDR3 DNA sequence: TGTGCCAGCAGTGAATTTGGACGGGGCAATGAGCAGTACTTC. The chain is built from TRBV6-1 and TRBJ2-5; D is perhaps TRBD1 or TRBD2 (5 bases each). The CDR3 has 14 amino acids. The V end was cut by 2 bases, the J end by 11 bases, with 18 bases between. CDR1 and CDR2 from the germline V gene are MNHNS and SASEGT.

This clonotype was found many times. This chain connects TRBV12-5 to TRBJ2-1; 9 bases fit TRBD1. Per germline, CDR1 LGHNT and CDR2 FRNRAP. V trimming: 1 base; J trimming: 3 bases; junction bases outside the gene matches: 4. The CDR3 spans 16 residues. CDR3 bases: TGTGCTAGTGGTTTGGGGGGACAGGGCGACTACAATGAGCAGTTCTTC. Encoded protein: CASGLGGQGDYNEQFF.

As to this clonotype: This may stem from a read error, because a much larger clone lies one nucleotide away. Because the CDR3 is missing its conserved closing phenylalanine or tryptophan, this is likely a read error. The chain is built from TRBV10-3 and TRBJ1-2, with TRBD1 identical over 8 bases. Germline V gene sequence: CDR1 ENHRY, CDR2 SYGVKD. The CDR3 has 14 residues. The V segment lost 10 bases and the J segment 0 bases; nucleotides outside the gene matches: 7. The chain's CDR3 is CATTPGGSNYGYTI. The DNA for the CDR3 is TGTGCCACCACACCAGGGGGCTCTAACTATGGCTACACCATC.

This clonotype was recorded at least ten times. The CDR3 is CASALRANVLTF. DNA of the CDR3: TGCGCCAGCGCCCTACGGGCCAACGTCCTGACTTTC. V and J are TRBV5-1 and TRBJ2-6, with no clear D. Trimming stripped 7 bases from V and 5 bases from J, with 7 bases between. Germline V gives CDR1 SGHRS, CDR2 YFSETQ. The CDR3 runs 12 residues.

The rearrangement uses TRBV20-1 and TRBJ2-7; the match to TRBD2 covers 7 bases. The V and J ends lost 1 base and 4 bases, in that order; junction bases with no gene match: 7. The CDR3 sequence is 14 residues long. Germline CDR1 and CDR2: DFQATT and SNEGSKA (reference sequence). As DNA, the CDR3 is TGCAGTGCTAGAGGGCGGGGCGGGAGTTACGAGCAGTACTTC. Translating it yields CSARGRGGSYEQYF.

At least ten counts were recorded for this clonotype. The chain links TRBV5-1 to TRBJ1-2; D not certain. The germline CDR1 and CDR2 sequences are SGHRS and YFSETQ. The CDR3 sequence is 13 residues long. Trimming shortened V by 1 base and J by 2 bases, and 6 bases separated the two germline ends. The CDR3 spells CASSLSTNYGYTF. CDR3 DNA sequence: TGCGCCAGCAGCTTGTCGACAAACTATGGCTACACCTTC.

This clonotype came up many times. This sequence joins TRBV11-1 and TRBJ2-1; a possible D gene is TRBD1 (6 bases). This CDR3 is built from 13 residues. Germline V gene lookup returns CDR1 SGHAT and CDR2 FQDESV (reference sequence). With 5 bases removed from V and 4 bases from J, the gap between germline ends came to 9 bases. The CDR3 coding sequence is TGTGCCAGCAGCACCGGACAGTACAATGAGCAGTTCTTC. Protein product: CASSTGQYNEQFF.

The CDR3 coding sequence is TGTGCCAGCAGAACAGGGGGAACCTACAATGAGCAGTACTTC. It codes for CASRTGGTYNEQYF. V is TRBV6-5 and J is TRBJ2-5; TRBD1 agrees at 8 bases. The CDR3 loop spans 14 amino acids. V dropped 6 bases and J dropped 11; count of bases not matched to a gene: 14. CDR1 is MNHEY and CDR2 is SVGAGI in the germline V gene.

This clonotype was recorded at least ten times. This chain connects TRBV3-1 to TRBJ2-7, with D perhaps matching TRBD1 (5 bases). From germline, CDR1 is LGHDT and CDR2 YNNKEL (reference sequence). This CDR3 spans 16 amino acids. V was clipped by 0 bases and J by 4 bases, with 16 bases between them. This CDR3 reads CASSQDLTMPGYEQYF. Written as DNA, the CDR3 is TGTGCCAGCAGCCAAGATCTCACCATGCCAGGGTACGAGCAGTACTTC.

About this clonotype: The junction shows a germline mismatch at one end, possibly a read error. V is TRBV2 and J is TRBJ1-1; D not certain. Germline V gene lookup returns CDR1 SNHLY and CDR2 FYNNEI. There are 13 residues in the CDR3. CDR3 coding DNA: TGTGACAGCAGTGAAAGAGAGAACACTGAAGCTTTCTTT. Residues: CDSSERENTEAFF.

This clonotype was detected only a few times. Being one base from a much bigger clone, this may be a read error. This chain joins TRBV9 and TRBJ2-6, with unresolved D. CDR1 is SGDLS and CDR2 is YYNGEE in the germline V gene. The CDR3 has 15 residues. The CDR3 loop reads CTSSVISSGANVLTF. The CDR3 coding sequence is TGTACCAGCAGCGTAATTAGCTCTGGGGCCAACGTCCTGACTTTC.

Of note for this clonotype: One end of the junction does not line up with germline, which may come from a read error. The V call is TRBV9, the J call TRBJ1-6; D perhaps matches TRBD1 (5 bases). Germline CDR1 reads SGDLS; CDR2 reads YYNGEE. The CDR3 is 12 residues long. CDR3 in amino acids: CASSVAKGPPHF. The CDR3 coding sequence is TGTGCCAGCAGCGTAGCCAAGGGACCCCCCCACTTT.

This clonotype was observed a handful of times. The rearrangement links TRBV3-1 to TRBJ2-5; perhaps TRBD1 as D (6 bases). Deletions cut 4 bases from V and 5 bases from J, with 14 bases between. CDR1 and CDR2 from the germline V gene are LGHDT and YNNKEL (reference sequence). The CDR3 contains 14 residues. The CDR3 is CASSRQGLVETQYF. For the CDR3, the DNA is TGTGCCAGCAGCCGTCAGGGGCTGGTGGAGACCCAGTACTTC.

Comment on this clonotype: With a much larger clone just one base away, this may be a read error. The chain recombines TRBV9 with TRBJ2-5; D tentatively reads TRBD1 or TRBD2 (6 bases each). The V gene lost 9 bases and the J gene lost 11 bases, with 23 bases spanning the gap. Germline V CDR1 and CDR2: SGDLS, YYNGEE. The CDR3 extends over 13 amino acids. DNA for the CDR3: TGTGCCACCACGGAGGGGGGCGGAGGGGAGCAGTACTTC. Its translation: CATTEGGGGEQYF.

This chain uses TRBV10-3 with TRBJ1-1; D uncertain. Trimming cost V 5 bases and J 1 base, with 11 bases left between them. The CDR3 is 14 residues long. CDR1 and CDR2 from the germline V gene are ENHRY and SYGVKD. The CDR3 region is CAISRVKENTEAFF. The CDR3 DNA is TGTGCCATCAGTAGGGTAAAGGAGAACACTGAAGCTTTCTTT.